This is a list of T cell receptor beta chains from one sample in a study of T cells after yellow fever vaccination. Using its own MiXCR run on the 5' RACE reads, TCRdb lists one record per CDR3 protein. The sample contains under 50,000 distinct CDR3 sequences, 5.5% to 7.5% of which appear only once. The starting material was PBMCs, either bulk or a sorted T-cell subset (CD4+, CD8+, memory, or dextramer-sorted; not recorded which), obtained 45 days after the yellow fever booster vaccination. These receptors all come from a man younger than 45 who received the YFV17D yellow fever vaccine. Both conserved end residues are part of each CDR3. D genes are given only for firm matches. For some rows the clone size is stated as once, few or many, or as a class when expanded; others skip it.

D gene	V gene	clone size	J gene	CDR3 DNA	CDR3 protein
.	TRBV19	.	TRBJ1-5	TGTGCCACCCAGTTCAGAACAGGGAGCAATCAGCCCCAGCATTTT	CATQFRTGSNQPQHF
.	TRBV20-1	.	TRBJ1-2	TGCAGTGCTAGAGATGGTGTATCGCGAGGCCCTAACTATGGCTACACCTTC	CSARDGVSRGPNYGYTF
.	TRBV28	many	TRBJ2-5	TGTGCCAGCATCCCCTTTATAGGGGGGAGACGGCAAGAGACCCAGTACTTC	CASIPFIGGRRQETQYF
.	TRBV24-1	many	TRBJ2-1	TGTGCCACCAGTGGGCCCGGGGCCAATGAGCAGTTCTTC	CATSGPGANEQFF
.	TRBV18	many	TRBJ2-5	TGTGCCAGCTCACCGCCGAACGGAGAGACCCAGTACTTC	CASSPPNGETQYF
TRBD1	TRBV11-2	.	TRBJ2-7	TGTGCCAGCACCATCCGGGACAGGCCCTACGAGCAGTACTTC	CASTIRDRPYEQYF
.	TRBV7-8	many	TRBJ2-7	TGTGCCAGCAGCTTGTACGGGAACGAGCAGTACTTC	CASSLYGNEQYF
.	TRBV29-1	many	TRBJ1-2	TGCAGCGCGAGGGATGGTGATGGCTACACCTTC	CSARDGDGYTF
.	TRBV30	.	TRBJ1-1	TGTGCCTGGAGGGTCCCCGGGGACACTGAAGCTTTCTTT	CAWRVPGDTEAFF
.	TRBV6-1	.	TRBJ2-1	TGTGCCAGCACCACCGGAGGCGGGGCCCACAGTGAGCAGTTCTTC	CASTTGGGAHSEQFF
.	TRBV3-1	many	TRBJ2-2	TGTGCCAGCAGCCTCCTGGCAGGGAGGACCGGGGAGCTGTTTTTT	CASSLLAGRTGELFF
.	TRBV20-1	many	TRBJ2-2	TGCAGTGCTAGAGATGCGGGAAACACCGGGGAGCTGTTTTTT	CSARDAGNTGELFF
TRBD2	TRBV20-1	many	TRBJ2-1	TGCAGTGCCCCCACGGCGGGACTAGAGCAACACAATGAGCAGTTCTTC	CSAPTAGLEQHNEQFF
.	TRBV7-8	medium-sized	TRBJ2-1	TGTGCCAGCAGCTTAGAATTGGGCAATGAGCAGTTCTTC	CASSLELGNEQFF
TRBD1	TRBV5-5	many	TRBJ2-2	TGTGCCAGCAGCCCGACAGGGGTTCTCGTTTATACCGGGGAGCTGTTTTTT	CASSPTGVLVYTGELFF
TRBD1	TRBV7-3	few	TRBJ2-2	TGTGCCAGCAGACGGGACAGGGAGGGAGGCGGGGAGCTGTTTTTT	CASRRDREGGGELFF
.	TRBV3-1	.	TRBJ2-2	TGTGCCAGCAGCCAAGGGGGCATAGGCACCGGGGAGCTGTTTTTT	CASSQGGIGTGELFF
.	TRBV7-2	.	TRBJ2-5	TGTGCCAGCAGCTTAGCGCGACAAGAGACCCAGTACTTC	CASSLARQETQYF
.	TRBV6-5	.	TRBJ2-7	TGTGCCAGCAGTTATGATGGATGGGACGAGCAGTACTTC	CASSYDGWDEQYF
TRBD2	TRBV7-6	.	TRBJ2-1	TGTGCCAGCAGCTTAGAGGTGGACGGGAGGGGAGGTGAGCAGTTCTTC	CASSLEVDGRGGEQFF
.	TRBV20-1	few	TRBJ2-5	TGCAGTGCTAGAGATTTTAATTTGGAGACCCAGTACTTC	CSARDFNLETQYF
.	TRBV12-3/TRBV12-4	many	TRBJ1-3	TGTGCCAGCAGCCACGGCCCCAGCTCTGGAAACACCATATATTTT	CASSHGPSSGNTIYF
.	TRBV7-2	few	TRBJ1-1	TGTATCAGCTTAGAGATAGGGGCTGAAGCTTTCTTT	CISLEIGAEAFF
TRBD2	TRBV7-2	.	TRBJ2-1	TGTGCCAGCAGCTTGAGGCGGGAGTATGCTGAGCAGTTCTTC	CASSLRREYAEQFF
.	TRBV7-2	few	TRBJ1-6	TGTGCCAGCAGCTTATGGGGGTGGGAGAATTCACCCCTCCACTTT	CASSLWGWENSPLHF
.	TRBV5-1	.	TRBJ2-3	TGCGCCAGCAGCGACGGACTGGGCACAGATACGCAGTATTTT	CASSDGLGTDTQYF
.	TRBV20-1	few	TRBJ1-5	TGCAGTGCTACCCGGGACACCAACAATCAGCCCCAGCATTTT	CSATRDTNNQPQHF
.	TRBV20-1	many	TRBJ2-2	TGCAGCGCGACCCGAGCGAACACCGGGGAGCTGTTTTTT	CSATRANTGELFF
.	TRBV19	few	TRBJ1-2	TGTGCCAGTAGTATTGGGAGCGGGGATGGCGGCTACACCTTC	CASSIGSGDGGYTF
TRBD1	TRBV28	medium-sized	TRBJ2-7	TGTGCCAGCAGTGCCGTTGGACAGGGGTGGGGAGAGCAGTACTTC	CASSAVGQGWGEQYF
.	TRBV18	.	TRBJ1-6	TGTGCCAGCTCACCACCACGGGCAAAAGCTAATTCACCCCTCCACTTT	CASSPPRAKANSPLHF
.	TRBV12-3/TRBV12-4	many	TRBJ2-1	TGTGCCAGCAGTTCCTCGGGAGCCCGCTACAATGAGCAGTTCTTC	CASSSSGARYNEQFF
TRBD1	TRBV12-3/TRBV12-4	many	TRBJ2-3	TGTGCCAGCAGTGGACAGGGACCAGATACGCAGTATTTT	CASSGQGPDTQYF
TRBD2	TRBV23-1	.	TRBJ2-1	TGCGCCAGCAGTCAATCCCCGGGAGGACCCTACAATGAGCAGTTCTTC	CASSQSPGGPYNEQFF
.	TRBV5-1	many	TRBJ2-1	TGCGCCAGCAGCGCCTCGGGACTTGCAACCTACAATGAGCAGTTCTTC	CASSASGLATYNEQFF
TRBD2	TRBV19	few	TRBJ2-1	TGTGCCAGTAGCCGCGGGACTAGCAATGAGCAGTTCTTC	CASSRGTSNEQFF
.	TRBV12-3/TRBV12-4	many	TRBJ1-2	TGTGCCAGCAGCGGACAAGGATTCGACGACGGCTATGGCTACACCTTC	CASSGQGFDDGYGYTF
TRBD1	TRBV24-1	few	TRBJ2-2	TGTGCCACCAGTGATCCTCTGGGACAGGGGGTGACCGGGGAGCTGTTTTTT	CATSDPLGQGVTGELFF
TRBD1	TRBV10-3	many	TRBJ2-5	TGTGCCATCAGTTCCGGGACAGGCCAAGAGACCCAGTACTTC	CAISSGTGQETQYF
TRBD2	TRBV5-1	few	TRBJ2-1	TGCGCCAGCAGCTTAAAAGTAGGTACTAGCGGATACAATGAGCAGTTCTTC	CASSLKVGTSGYNEQFF
.	TRBV15	many	TRBJ1-2	TGTGCCACCAGCAGAGAGGAGGGGGATGGCTACACCTTC	CATSREEGDGYTF
TRBD1	TRBV7-2	.	TRBJ1-5	TGTGCCAGCAGCCCTAGGACAGGGGAGGGTCAGCCCCAGCATTTT	CASSPRTGEGQPQHF
TRBD1	TRBV7-8	few	TRBJ2-3	TGTGCCAGCAGCTCGACATGGACAGGAAACACAGATACGCAGTATTTT	CASSSTWTGNTDTQYF
.	TRBV3-1	many	TRBJ2-7	TGTGCCAGCAGCCTAACACGGGCGGGGTACGAGCAGTACTTC	CASSLTRAGYEQYF
TRBD2	TRBV20-1	many	TRBJ2-1	TGCAGTGTTAGGCGGGAGCTGGGAAACAATGAGCAGTTCTTC	CSVRRELGNNEQFF
TRBD1	TRBV5-1	many	TRBJ2-7	TGCGCCAGCAGCGTTGGACAGGCGGGCTACGAGCAGTACTTC	CASSVGQAGYEQYF
TRBD2	TRBV3-1	few	TRBJ2-4	TGTGCCAGCAGCCAAGATTCTGGACTAGCGGCCAAAAACATTCAGTACTTC	CASSQDSGLAAKNIQYF
.	TRBV20-1	many	TRBJ2-5	TGCAGTGCTATCAGTCCAGGGGGGGGGCAAGAGACCCAGTACTTC	CSAISPGGGQETQYF
TRBD1	TRBV29-1	few	TRBJ1-1	TGCAGCGGAGGACAGGGTAACACTGAAGCTTTCTTT	CSGGQGNTEAFF
.	TRBV20-1	.	TRBJ2-3	TGCAATGCTTCTTCGGAGGGGGCGACAGATACGCAGTATTTT	CNASSEGATDTQYF
.	TRBV3-1	many	TRBJ1-2	TGTGCCAGCAGCCAAGAGGCATTGGGCCCACTGTATGGCTACACCTTC	CASSQEALGPLYGYTF
.	TRBV30	few	TRBJ2-5	TGTGCCTGGGGGACGTTCCAAGAGACCCAGTACTTC	CAWGTFQETQYF
.	TRBV29-1	many	TRBJ2-1	TGCAGCGTTGAAGATTTCGTGAGGTGGGAGAGCTCCTACAATGAGCAGTTCTTC	CSVEDFVRWESSYNEQFF
.	TRBV12-3/TRBV12-4	many	TRBJ2-1	TGTGCCAGCAAACAAGGGGCAGGGCGCTACAATGAGCAGTTCTTC	CASKQGAGRYNEQFF
TRBD2	TRBV2	many	TRBJ2-3	TGTGCCAGCCGCGAAGAAGGACTAGCGGGAGGGCCGGAATATTTT	CASREEGLAGGPEYF
.	TRBV4-2	.	TRBJ2-1	TGTGCCAGCAGCCCTAGTCAGGAGCGGTACAATGAGCAGTTCTTC	CASSPSQERYNEQFF
.	TRBV20-1	many	TRBJ1-1	TGCAGTGCTAGAGCCGACACATACACTGAAGCTTTCTTT	CSARADTYTEAFF
.	TRBV25-1	few	TRBJ2-7	TGTGCCAGCAGTGAGGCCGGGCAGAGACAGTACTTC	CASSEAGQRQYF